Listed below are T cell receptor beta chains from one sample, sequenced in a study of OX40 agonist ivuxolimab in advanced cancers. TCRdb's table, derived via immunoSEQ multiplex PCR, lists solely in-frame clones and lacks some. The sample yields approximately 78,000 clones, roughly 82% seen once. Sample: CD4+ or CD8+ T cells sorted from blood, taken in a trial of the OX40 agonist ivuxolimab. These receptors were taken from an adult with an advanced solid tumor such as melanoma, head and neck, liver or kidney cancer. Each CDR3 is given with its conserved first and last residue. The D gene is left open where the match is weak. Size tells how often a clone was seen (once, few, many) or the class of an expanded clone, and some rows leave it out.

NA	TRBV7-3	NA	TRBJ1-1	TGTGCCAGCAGCTTAAGGGCGGCGAACACTGAAGCTTTCTTT	CASSLRAANTEAFF
NA	TRBV4-3	TRBD1	TRBJ2-6	TGCGCCAGCAGCCCTGGGACAGGGGGCGTCCTGACTTTC	CASSPGTGGVLTF
NA	TRBV27	NA	TRBJ1-1	TGTGCCAGCAGTTTATTAGGGGGCACTGAAGCTTTCTTT	CASSLLGGTEAFF
NA	TRBV5-1	TRBD2	TRBJ2-5	TGCGCCAGCAGGGGCGGGGGACCTCAAGAGACCCAGTACTTC	CASRGGGPQETQYF
NA	TRBV6-1	TRBD2	TRBJ2-1	TGTGCCAGCAGTGAAGGAGGGAGGGATTATGAGCAGTTCTTC	CASSEGGRDYEQFF
NA	TRBV5-8	NA	TRBJ1-6	TGTGCCAGCAGGGAATGGGCTGGAAGATCTAATTCACCCCTCCACTTT	CASREWAGRSNSPLHF
NA	TRBV6-5	TRBD1	TRBJ2-7	TGTGCCAGCAGGACATACGGGACAGGGGGCTACGAGCAGTACTTC	CASRTYGTGGYEQYF
once	TRBV5-1	NA	TRBJ2-3	TGCGCCAGCAGCCCCCTCCTAGGAAGCACAGATACGCAGTATTTT	CASSPLLGSTDTQYF
NA	TRBV19	NA	TRBJ2-6	TGTGCCAGTAGTATTCTGGGAACTGGGGCCAACGTCCTGACTTTC	CASSILGTGANVLTF
once	TRBV9	NA	TRBJ2-1	TGTGCCAGCAGCGTAGTTGGTCCTCCGCAGTTCTTC	CASSVVGPPQFF
NA	TRBV20-1	NA	TRBJ1-2	TGCAGTGGGGGACGGGACTATGGCTACACCTTC	CSGGRDYGYTF
NA	TRBV6-1	NA	TRBJ2-5	TGTGCCAGCAGTGAAGTTCCTAGCTGGGTGGAGACCCAGTACTTC	CASSEVPSWVETQYF
NA	TRBV21-1	NA	TRBJ2-7	TGTGCCAGCAGCCACCTACCGGAGGGAAGGTCCTACGAGCAGTACTTC	CASSHLPEGRSYEQYF
NA	TRBV5-1	TRBD1	TRBJ2-4	TGCGCCAGCAGCCTCCAGGGGGCGGACATTCAGTACTTC	CASSLQGADIQYF
NA	TRBV2	NA	TRBJ1-2	TGTGCCAGCAGTGCAGGGACTACCTATGGCTACACCTTC	CASSAGTTYGYTF
NA	TRBV18	TRBD1	TRBJ2-7	TGTGCCAGCTCACCACTTGGACAGGGCTACGAGCAGTACTTC	CASSPLGQGYEQYF
NA	TRBV18	NA	TRBJ2-7	TGTGCCAGCTCACCTTCTGGACAGCCCTACTACGAGCAGTACTTC	CASSPSGQPYYEQYF
NA	TRBV6-6	NA	TRBJ1-2	TGTGCCAGCAGTTATGTTGGTCGTGGCTACACCTTC	CASSYVGRGYTF
NA	TRBV7-9	NA	TRBJ1-1	TGTGCCAGCAGCTTAGCGCCGGGGGTGGCTGAAGCTTTCTTT	CASSLAPGVAEAFF
NA	TRBV30	TRBD2	TRBJ2-5	TGTGCCTGGAGTGTGGGGGGGGAAGAGACCCAGTACTTC	CAWSVGGEETQYF
NA	TRBV5-1	NA	TRBJ1-4	TGCGCCAGCAGCTTCGATCCTAACATGGGGGTGAGGGAAAAACTGTTTTTT	CASSFDPNMGVREKLFF
once	TRBV6-4	TRBD1	TRBJ1-2	TGTGCCAGCAGTAGGACAGGGGGCGAAGGCTACACCTTC	CASSRTGGEGYTF
NA	TRBV30	TRBD1	TRBJ1-2	TGTGCCTGGTTGGACAGGAGCAGGTATGGCTACACCTTC	CAWLDRSRYGYTF